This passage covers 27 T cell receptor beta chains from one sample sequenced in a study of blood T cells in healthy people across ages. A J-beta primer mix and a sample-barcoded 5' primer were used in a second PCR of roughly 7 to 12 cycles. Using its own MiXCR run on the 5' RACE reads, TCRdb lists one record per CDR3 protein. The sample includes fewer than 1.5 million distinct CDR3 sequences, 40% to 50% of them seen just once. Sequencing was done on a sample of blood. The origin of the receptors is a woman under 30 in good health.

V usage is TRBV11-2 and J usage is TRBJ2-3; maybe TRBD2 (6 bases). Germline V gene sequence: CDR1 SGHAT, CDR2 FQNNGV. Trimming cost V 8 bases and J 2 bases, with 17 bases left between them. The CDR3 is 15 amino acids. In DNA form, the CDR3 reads TGTGCCAGCGCAACCACGGGGGTTACCACAGATACGCAGTATTTT. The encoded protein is CASATTGVTTDTQYF.

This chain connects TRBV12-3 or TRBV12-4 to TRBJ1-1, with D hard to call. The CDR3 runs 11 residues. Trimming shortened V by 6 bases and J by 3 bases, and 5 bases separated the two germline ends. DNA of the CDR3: TGTGCCAGCAGGCAGGACACTGAAGCTTTCTTT. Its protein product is CASRQDTEAFF.

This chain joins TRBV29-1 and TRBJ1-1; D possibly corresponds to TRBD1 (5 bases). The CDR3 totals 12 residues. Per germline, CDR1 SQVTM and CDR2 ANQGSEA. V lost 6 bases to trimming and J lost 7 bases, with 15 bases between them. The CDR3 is CSVKQQGLEAFF. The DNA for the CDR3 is TGCAGCGTAAAGCAGCAGGGACTTGAAGCTTTCTTT.

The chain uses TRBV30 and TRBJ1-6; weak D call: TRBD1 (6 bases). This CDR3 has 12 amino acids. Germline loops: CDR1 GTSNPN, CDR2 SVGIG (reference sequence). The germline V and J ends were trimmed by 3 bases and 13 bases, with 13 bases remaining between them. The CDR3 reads CAWRGGNPPLHF. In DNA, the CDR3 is TGTGCCTGGAGAGGGGGTAACCCTCCCCTCCACTTT.

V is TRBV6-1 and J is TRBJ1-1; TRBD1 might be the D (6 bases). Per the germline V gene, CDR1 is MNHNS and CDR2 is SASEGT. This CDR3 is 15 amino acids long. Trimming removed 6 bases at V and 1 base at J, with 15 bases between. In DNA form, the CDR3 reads TGTGCCAGCAGCGCAGTGGGGGCGGGGAACACTGAAGCTTTCTTT. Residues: CASSAVGAGNTEAFF.

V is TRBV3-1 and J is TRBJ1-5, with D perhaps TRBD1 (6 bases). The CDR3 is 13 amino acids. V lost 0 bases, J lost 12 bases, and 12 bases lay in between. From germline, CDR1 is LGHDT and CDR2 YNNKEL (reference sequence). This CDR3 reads CASSQDRRGVQHF. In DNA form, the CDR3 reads TGTGCCAGCAGCCAAGATCGAAGGGGGGTCCAGCATTTT.

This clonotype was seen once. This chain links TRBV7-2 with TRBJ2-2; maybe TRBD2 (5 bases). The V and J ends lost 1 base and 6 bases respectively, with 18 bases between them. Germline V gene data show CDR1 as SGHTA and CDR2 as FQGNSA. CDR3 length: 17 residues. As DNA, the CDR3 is TGTGCCAGCAGCTTAGACGTGGACTCCGTTTTAGCCGGGGAGCTGTTTTTT. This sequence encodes CASSLDVDSVLAGELFF.

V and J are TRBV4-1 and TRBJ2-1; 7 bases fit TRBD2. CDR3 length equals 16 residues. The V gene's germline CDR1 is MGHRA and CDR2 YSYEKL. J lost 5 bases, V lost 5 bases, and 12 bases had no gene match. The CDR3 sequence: CASSVRSLAENNEQFF. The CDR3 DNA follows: TGCGCCAGCAGCGTACGTTCCCTAGCGGAGAACAATGAGCAGTTCTTC.

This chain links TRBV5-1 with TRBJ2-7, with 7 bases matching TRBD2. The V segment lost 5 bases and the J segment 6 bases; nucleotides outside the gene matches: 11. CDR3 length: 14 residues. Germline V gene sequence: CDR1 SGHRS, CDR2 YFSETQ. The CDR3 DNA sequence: TGCGCCAGCAGACGGTATCTAGCGGACTCCGAGCAGTACTTC. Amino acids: CASRRYLADSEQYF.

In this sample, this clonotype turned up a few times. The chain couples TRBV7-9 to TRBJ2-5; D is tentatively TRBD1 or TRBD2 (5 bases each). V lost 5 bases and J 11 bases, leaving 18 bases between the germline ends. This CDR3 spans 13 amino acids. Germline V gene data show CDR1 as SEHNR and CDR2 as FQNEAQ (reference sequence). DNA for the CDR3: TGTGCCAGCAGCGCCTCCGGGACGGAAGAGCAGTACTTC. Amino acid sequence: CASSASGTEEQYF.

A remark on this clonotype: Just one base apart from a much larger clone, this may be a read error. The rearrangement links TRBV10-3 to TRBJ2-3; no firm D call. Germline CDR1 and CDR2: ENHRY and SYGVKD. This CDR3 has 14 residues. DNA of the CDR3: TGTACCATCAGCGAAAGCGAGATCACAGATACGCAGTATTTT. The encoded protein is CTISESEITDTQYF.

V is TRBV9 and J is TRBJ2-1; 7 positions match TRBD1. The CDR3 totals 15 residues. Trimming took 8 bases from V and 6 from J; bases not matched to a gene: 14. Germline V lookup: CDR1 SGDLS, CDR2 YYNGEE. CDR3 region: CARDGEQTGPNEQFF. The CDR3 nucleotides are TGTGCCAGAGACGGGGAACAGACAGGGCCCAATGAGCAGTTCTTC.

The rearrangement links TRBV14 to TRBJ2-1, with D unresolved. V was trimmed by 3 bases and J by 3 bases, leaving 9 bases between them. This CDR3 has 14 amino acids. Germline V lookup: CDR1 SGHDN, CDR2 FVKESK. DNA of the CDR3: TGTGCCAGCAGCCAGATCTCTGTCTACAATGAGCAGTTCTTC. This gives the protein CASSQISVYNEQFF.

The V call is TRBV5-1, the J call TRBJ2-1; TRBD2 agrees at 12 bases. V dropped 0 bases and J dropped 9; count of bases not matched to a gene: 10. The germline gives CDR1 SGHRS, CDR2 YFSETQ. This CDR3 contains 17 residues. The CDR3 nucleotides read TGCGCCAGCAGCTTGGGATCTAGCGGGAGGGCCTCGGGTGAGCAGTTCTTC. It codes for CASSLGSSGRASGEQFF.

The CDR3 loop reads CSARGQLGEQFF. The DNA of the CDR3 is TGCAGTGCTAGAGGCCAACTTGGGGAGCAGTTCTTC. The J gene is TRBJ2-1, the V gene TRBV20-1; no clear D. The V end lost 1 base, the J end lost 10 bases, and 11 bases lay between the germline ends. The length of the CDR3 is 12 residues. CDR1 and CDR2 (germline): DFQATT, SNEGSKA (reference sequence).

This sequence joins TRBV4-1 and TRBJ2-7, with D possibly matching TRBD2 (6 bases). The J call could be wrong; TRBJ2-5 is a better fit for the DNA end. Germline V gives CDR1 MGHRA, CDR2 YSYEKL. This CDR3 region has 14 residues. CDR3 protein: CASSQEDGGETQYF. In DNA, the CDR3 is TGCGCCAGCAGCCAGGAGGATGGGGGGGAGACCCAGTACTTC.

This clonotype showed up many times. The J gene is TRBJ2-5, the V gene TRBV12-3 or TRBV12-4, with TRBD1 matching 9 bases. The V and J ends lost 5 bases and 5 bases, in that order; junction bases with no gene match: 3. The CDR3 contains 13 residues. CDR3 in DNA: TGTGCCAGCAGTCGGGGACAGGGCGAGACCCAGTACTTC. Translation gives CASSRGQGETQYF.

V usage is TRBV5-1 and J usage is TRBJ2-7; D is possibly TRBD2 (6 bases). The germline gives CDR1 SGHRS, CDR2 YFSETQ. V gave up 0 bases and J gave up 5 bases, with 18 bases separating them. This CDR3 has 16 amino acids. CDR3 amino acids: CASSLETSFVPHEQYF. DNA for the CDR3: TGCGCCAGCAGCTTGGAGACTAGTTTTGTTCCCCACGAGCAGTACTTC.

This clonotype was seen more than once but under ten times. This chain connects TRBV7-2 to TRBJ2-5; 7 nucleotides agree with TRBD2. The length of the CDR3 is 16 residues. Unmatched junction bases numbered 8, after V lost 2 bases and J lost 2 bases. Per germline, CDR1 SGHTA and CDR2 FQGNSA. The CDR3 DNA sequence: TGTGCCAGCAGCTTATTGAGGGGACTACTTCAAGAGACCCAGTACTTC. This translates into CASSLLRGLLQETQYF.

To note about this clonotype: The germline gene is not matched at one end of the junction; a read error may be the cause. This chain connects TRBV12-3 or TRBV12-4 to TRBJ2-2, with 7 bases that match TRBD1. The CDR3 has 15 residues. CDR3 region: CASGLQGQQPGELFF. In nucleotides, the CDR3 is TGTGCCAGCGGTTTACAGGGACAGCAACCCGGGGAGCTGTTTTTT.

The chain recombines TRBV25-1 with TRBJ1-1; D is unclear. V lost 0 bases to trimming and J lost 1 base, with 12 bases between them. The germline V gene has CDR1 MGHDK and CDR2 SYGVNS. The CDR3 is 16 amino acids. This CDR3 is CASSEYAGQGNTEAFF. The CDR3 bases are TGTGCCAGCAGTGAATACGCAGGCCAAGGGAACACTGAAGCTTTCTTT.

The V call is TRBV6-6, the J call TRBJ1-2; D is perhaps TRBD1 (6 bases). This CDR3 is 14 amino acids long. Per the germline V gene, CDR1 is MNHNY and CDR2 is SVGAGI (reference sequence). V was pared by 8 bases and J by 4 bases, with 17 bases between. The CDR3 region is CASREGGVGYGYTF. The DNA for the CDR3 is TGTGCCAGCCGGGAGGGGGGAGTGGGCTATGGCTACACCTTC.

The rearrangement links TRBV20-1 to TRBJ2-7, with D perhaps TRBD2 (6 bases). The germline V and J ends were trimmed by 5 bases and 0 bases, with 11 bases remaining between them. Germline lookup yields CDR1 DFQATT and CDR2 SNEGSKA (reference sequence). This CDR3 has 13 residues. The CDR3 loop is CSAGPDYSYEQYF. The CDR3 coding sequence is TGCAGTGCTGGCCCGGACTACTCCTACGAGCAGTACTTC.

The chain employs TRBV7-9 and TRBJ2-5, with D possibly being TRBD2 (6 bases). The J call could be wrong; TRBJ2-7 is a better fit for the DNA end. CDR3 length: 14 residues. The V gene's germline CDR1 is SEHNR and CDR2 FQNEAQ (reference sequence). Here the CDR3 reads CASLNPGAPYEQYF. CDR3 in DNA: TGTGCCAGCCTAAATCCGGGAGCCCCCTACGAGCAGTACTTC.

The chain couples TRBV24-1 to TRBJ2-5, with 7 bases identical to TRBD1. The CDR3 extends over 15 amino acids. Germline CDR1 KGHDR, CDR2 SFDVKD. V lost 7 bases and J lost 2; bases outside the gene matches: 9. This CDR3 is CATSSPRDSQETQYF. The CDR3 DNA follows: TGTGCCACCAGCTCACCCCGGGACAGTCAAGAGACCCAGTACTTC.

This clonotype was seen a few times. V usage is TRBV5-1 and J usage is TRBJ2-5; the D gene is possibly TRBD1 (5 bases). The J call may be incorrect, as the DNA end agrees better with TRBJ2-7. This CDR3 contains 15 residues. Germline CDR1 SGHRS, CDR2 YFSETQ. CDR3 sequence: CASSLALGVGYEQYF. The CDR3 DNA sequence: TGCGCCAGCAGCTTGGCCCTAGGGGTCGGGTACGAGCAGTACTTC.

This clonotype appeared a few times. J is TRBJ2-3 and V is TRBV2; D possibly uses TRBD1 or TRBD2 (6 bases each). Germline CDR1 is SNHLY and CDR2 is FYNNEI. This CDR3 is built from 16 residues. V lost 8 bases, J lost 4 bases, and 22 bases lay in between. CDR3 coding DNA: TGTGCCAGCTTGGGGTTCGGGGCAGGGGAGGCAGATACGCAGTATTTT. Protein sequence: CASLGFGAGEADTQYF.